Sequencing of this T cell receptor beta chain was carried out in a study of siplizumab effects on memory and regulatory T cells. Roughly 10^5 TCR templates underwent assay in each sample. This table comes from immunoSEQ multiplex PCR, and its TCRdb copy is limited to in-frame clones, with some not included. The table has about 57,000 clones, around 78% seen once. This CDR3 has 17 amino acids. Unstimulated TEMRA, naive, memory and effector memory subsets were sequenced in a few donor pairs. In the case of this clone: What it binds is not known.

Findings and limits, study-wide: Unstimulated subset assignment was obtained for only a minor fraction of alloreactive clones. Alloreactive sequences tracing back to unstimulated CD4+ memory cells were significantly reduced by siplizumab.

This chain connects TRBV1 to TRBJ1-1; the table's D call, TRBD1, has no DNA check behind it. TRBV1 is recorded as a pseudogene. Sequencing was carried out using memory CD4+ T cells sorted from blood. The clonotype was recovered from a human donor in good health. CDR3 bases: TGCACCAGCAGCCAAGACCTGACAGTAAGTATGAACACTGAAGCTTTCTTT. Its protein product is CTSSQDLTVSMNTEAFF.